A selection of T cell receptor beta chains follows, all from one sample in a study of T-cell memory formation after mild COVID-19. From the 5' RACE reads, TCRdb called clonotypes with MiXCR, one entry per CDR3 protein. Of 560,000 or so distinct CDR3 sequences listed, 17% were seen once; the top ten hold roughly 7.8%. The sequencing sample was made of PBMCs or a T cell subset sorted from them (not recorded which). Source of these receptors: an adult woman who had mild COVID-19 (a few samples of this study predate the infection). Cell type and time point are not known. CDR3s include the opening cysteine and the closing phenylalanine or tryptophan. Each record gives: D gene, V gene, clone size, J gene, CDR3 DNA, CDR3 protein. The D gene is left open where the match is weak. Expanded clones get a size class; other rows say once, few or many, or leave the size out.

d_call: TRBD2
v_call: TRBV9
clone_size: few
j_call: TRBJ2-3
cdr3_nt: TGTGCCAGCAGCGTAGGGCTAGCGGGGCACACAGATACGCAGTATTTT
cdr3_aa: CASSVGLAGHTDTQYF

d_call: -
v_call: TRBV5-5
clone_size: -
j_call: TRBJ2-5
cdr3_nt: TGTGCCAGCAGCTTCCCGAGGGGGAACCAAGAGACCCAGTACTTC
cdr3_aa: CASSFPRGNQETQYF

d_call: TRBD2
v_call: TRBV7-8
clone_size: -
j_call: TRBJ2-3
cdr3_nt: TGTGCCAGCAGCTCCCCCTTTGGTAGCGGGAACGTCGGCACAGATACGCAGTATTTT
cdr3_aa: CASSSPFGSGNVGTDTQYF

d_call: TRBD2
v_call: TRBV5-1
clone_size: few
j_call: TRBJ2-6
cdr3_nt: TGCGCCAGCAGCTCGGGGGGGTCACCCGCCAACGTCCTGACTTTC
cdr3_aa: CASSSGGSPANVLTF

d_call: -
v_call: TRBV11-1
clone_size: few
j_call: TRBJ1-2
cdr3_nt: TGTGCCAGCAGTCTCGACGCGGGTGGTGGCTACACCTTC
cdr3_aa: CASSLDAGGGYTF

d_call: -
v_call: TRBV27
clone_size: -
j_call: TRBJ2-7
cdr3_nt: TGTGCCAGCATGGTCGGGCTGCCCTCCTACGAGCAGTACTTC
cdr3_aa: CASMVGLPSYEQYF

d_call: -
v_call: TRBV29-1
clone_size: -
j_call: TRBJ1-1
cdr3_nt: TGCAGCGTGTTGACAAACGAAAGGGTTTTCTTT
cdr3_aa: CSVLTNERVFF

d_call: -
v_call: TRBV9
clone_size: few
j_call: TRBJ2-1
cdr3_nt: TGTGCCAGCAGCTATAATAAGCAGCGGGTTTACAATGAGCAGTTCTTC
cdr3_aa: CASSYNKQRVYNEQFF

d_call: -
v_call: TRBV12-3/TRBV12-4
clone_size: once
j_call: TRBJ2-1
cdr3_nt: TGTGCCAGCAGTTCACCCCTGTGGGATGAGCAGTTCTTC
cdr3_aa: CASSSPLWDEQFF

d_call: TRBD1
v_call: TRBV7-9
clone_size: -
j_call: TRBJ2-6
cdr3_nt: TGTGCCAGCAGCTCCAGACTTAACAGGGGGCTCTCTGGGGCCAACGTCCTGACTTTC
cdr3_aa: CASSSRLNRGLSGANVLTF

d_call: -
v_call: TRBV12-3/TRBV12-4
clone_size: few
j_call: TRBJ1-1
cdr3_nt: TGTGCCAGCAGTTGGGCGCCTTCGTTAAACACTGAAGCTTTCTTT
cdr3_aa: CASSWAPSLNTEAFF

d_call: -
v_call: TRBV14
clone_size: few
j_call: TRBJ2-2
cdr3_nt: TGTGCCAGCAGCCAAGAACCAGAAGTCTACACCGGGGAGCTGTTTTTT
cdr3_aa: CASSQEPEVYTGELFF

d_call: -
v_call: TRBV7-2
clone_size: -
j_call: TRBJ1-1
cdr3_nt: TGTGCCAGCAGCCATACGACAGGTCTGAACACTGAAGCTTTCTTT
cdr3_aa: CASSHTTGLNTEAFF

d_call: -
v_call: TRBV20-1
clone_size: many
j_call: TRBJ2-3
cdr3_nt: TGCAGTGCCAGAATGTTCGGGGGCAGAACAGATACGCAGTATTTT
cdr3_aa: CSARMFGGRTDTQYF

d_call: -
v_call: TRBV19
clone_size: -
j_call: TRBJ1-2
cdr3_nt: TGTGCCAGTAGTATCAGCGGGGCTTATGGCTACACCTTC
cdr3_aa: CASSISGAYGYTF

d_call: -
v_call: TRBV7-8
clone_size: -
j_call: TRBJ1-5
cdr3_nt: TGTGCCAGCAGCTTAGAAGTCGCAAGCAATCAGCCCCAGCATTTT
cdr3_aa: CASSLEVASNQPQHF

d_call: -
v_call: TRBV7-9
clone_size: many
j_call: TRBJ1-5
cdr3_nt: TGTGCCAGCAGCAGGAGCGATAGCAATCAGCCCCAGCATTTT
cdr3_aa: CASSRSDSNQPQHF

d_call: TRBD2
v_call: TRBV12-3/TRBV12-4
clone_size: few
j_call: TRBJ2-5
cdr3_nt: TGTGCCAGCAGACAAGGGGGACTAGCGGGAGGAGAGACCCAGTACTTC
cdr3_aa: CASRQGGLAGGETQYF

d_call: -
v_call: TRBV29-1
clone_size: few
j_call: TRBJ2-1
cdr3_nt: TGCAGCGCCGAATCCTACAATGAGCAGTTCTTC
cdr3_aa: CSAESYNEQFF

d_call: -
v_call: TRBV6-5
clone_size: -
j_call: TRBJ2-7
cdr3_nt: TGTGCCAGCAGTTACTCGGGACTCAACTACGAGCAGTACTTC
cdr3_aa: CASSYSGLNYEQYF

d_call: TRBD2
v_call: TRBV5-1
clone_size: -
j_call: TRBJ2-3
cdr3_nt: TGCGCCAGCAGCGGGGGGGAAGGCACAGATACGCAGTATTTT
cdr3_aa: CASSGGEGTDTQYF

d_call: -
v_call: TRBV18
clone_size: few
j_call: TRBJ2-3
cdr3_nt: TGTGCCAGCTCCCCGTTCGGGGCAACTAGCACAGATACGCAGTATTTT
cdr3_aa: CASSPFGATSTDTQYF

d_call: -
v_call: TRBV2
clone_size: few
j_call: TRBJ2-1
cdr3_nt: TGTGCCAGCAGTGCTGTTCTCGCGGGGAGCTCCTACAATGAGCAGTTCTTC
cdr3_aa: CASSAVLAGSSYNEQFF